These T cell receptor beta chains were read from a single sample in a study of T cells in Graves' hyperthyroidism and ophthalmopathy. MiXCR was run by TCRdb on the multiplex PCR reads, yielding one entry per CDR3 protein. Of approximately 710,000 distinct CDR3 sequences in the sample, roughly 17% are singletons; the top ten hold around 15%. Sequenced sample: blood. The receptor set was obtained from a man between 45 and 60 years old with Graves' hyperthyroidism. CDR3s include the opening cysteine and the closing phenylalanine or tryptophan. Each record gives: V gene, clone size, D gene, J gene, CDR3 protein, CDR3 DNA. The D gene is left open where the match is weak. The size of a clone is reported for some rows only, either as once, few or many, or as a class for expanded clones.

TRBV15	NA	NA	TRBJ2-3	CATSRGVPPGDTQYF	TGTGCCACCAGCAGAGGGGTCCCACCGGGAGATACGCAGTATTTT
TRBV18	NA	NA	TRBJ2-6	CASSPAGALSGANVLTF	TGTGCCAGCTCACCAGCAGGGGCCCTCTCGGGGGCCAACGTCCTGACTTTC
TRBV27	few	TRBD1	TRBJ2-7	CASKSQTGGSHEQYF	TGTGCCAGCAAATCACAGACAGGGGGAAGCCACGAGCAGTACTTC
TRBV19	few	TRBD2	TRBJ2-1	CASSIRTSGRRDEQFF	TGTGCCAGTAGTATTCGGACTAGCGGGAGGAGAGATGAGCAGTTCTTC
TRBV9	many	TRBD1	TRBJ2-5	CASSVTGGYQETQYF	TGTGCCAGCAGCGTTACAGGGGGGTACCAAGAGACCCAGTACTTC
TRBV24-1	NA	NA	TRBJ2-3	CATSSTLRDLDTQYF	TGTGCCACCAGTTCAACCCTCAGGGATTTAGATACGCAGTATTTT
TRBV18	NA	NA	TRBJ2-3	CASSSRQAGTDTQYF	TGTGCCAGCTCATCCCGACAGGCTGGCACAGATACGCAGTATTTT
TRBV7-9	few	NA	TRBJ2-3	CASSLRQDRTQYF	TGTGCCAGCAGCTTAAGGCAAGATAGGACGCAGTATTTT
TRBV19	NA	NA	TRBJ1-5	CASRGRIQPQHF	TGTGCCAGTAGAGGGCGCATTCAGCCCCAGCATTTT
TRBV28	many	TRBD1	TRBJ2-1	CASSLWPTGANYNEQFF	TGTGCCAGCAGTTTATGGCCGACAGGGGCGAACTACAATGAGCAGTTCTTC
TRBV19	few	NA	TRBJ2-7	CASTPNRAGIAYEQYF	TGTGCCAGTACCCCGAACAGGGCCGGAATTGCCTACGAGCAGTACTTC
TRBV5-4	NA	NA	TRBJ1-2	CASSFDRHGYTF	TGTGCCAGCAGCTTCGACAGGCATGGCTACACCTTC
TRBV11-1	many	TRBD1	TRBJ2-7	CASSEIGQEDYEQYF	TGTGCCAGCAGCGAGATCGGACAGGAGGACTACGAGCAGTACTTC
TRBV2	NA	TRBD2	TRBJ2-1	CASSELAGGNEQFF	TGTGCCAGCAGTGAACTAGCGGGGGGGAATGAGCAGTTCTTC
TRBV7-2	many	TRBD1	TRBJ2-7	CASSFTGGSEQYF	TGTGCCAGCAGCTTCACAGGGGGCAGCGAGCAGTACTTC
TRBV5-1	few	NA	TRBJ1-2	CASSLDDNYGYTF	TGCGCCAGCAGCTTGGATGACAACTATGGCTACACCTTC
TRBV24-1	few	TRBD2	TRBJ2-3	CATRTSGIPTKISSTDTQYF	TGTGCCACCCGGACTAGCGGCATACCAACCAAAATTTCTAGCACAGATACGCAGTATTTT
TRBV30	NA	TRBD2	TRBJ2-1	CAWSVLGLATGEQFF	TGTGCCTGGAGTGTACTAGGACTAGCGACCGGTGAGCAGTTCTTC
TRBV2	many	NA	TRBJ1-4	CASSGRVDGKLFF	TGTGCCAGCAGTGGCAGGGTTGATGGAAAACTGTTTTTT
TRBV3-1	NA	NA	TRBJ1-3	CASSQAGTAGNTIYF	TGTGCCAGCAGCCAAGCCGGGACGGCTGGAAACACCATATATTTT
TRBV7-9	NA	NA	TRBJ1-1	CASSLEASRQAFF	TGTGCCAGCAGCTTAGAAGCATCCAGGCAAGCTTTCTTT
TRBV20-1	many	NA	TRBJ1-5	CSARDRLGAQPQHF	TGCAGTGCTAGAGACAGACTCGGGGCTCAGCCCCAGCATTTT
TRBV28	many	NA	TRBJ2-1	CASSYPGYSYNEQFF	TGTGCCAGCAGTTACCCAGGCTACTCCTACAATGAGCAGTTCTTC
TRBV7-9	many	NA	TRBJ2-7	CASSHHPRKSSYEQYF	TGTGCCAGCAGCCACCATCCCCGGAAGAGCTCCTACGAGCAGTACTTC
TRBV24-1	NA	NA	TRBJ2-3	CATGVDTDTQYF	TGTGCCACGGGGGTGGACACAGATACGCAGTATTTT
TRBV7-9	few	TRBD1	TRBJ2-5	CASSPARDRDGWETQYF	TGTGCCAGCAGCCCAGCCCGGGACAGGGATGGGTGGGAGACCCAGTACTTC
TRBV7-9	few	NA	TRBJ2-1	CASSLVASGLYEQFF	TGTGCCAGCAGCTTAGTAGCCTCGGGTCTCTATGAGCAGTTCTTC
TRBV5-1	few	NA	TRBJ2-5	CASSLSQIQETQYF	TGCGCCAGCAGCTTGTCGCAGATTCAAGAGACCCAGTACTTC
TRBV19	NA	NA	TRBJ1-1	CASRISQSEAFF	TGTGCCAGTAGAATAAGTCAGTCTGAAGCTTTCTTT
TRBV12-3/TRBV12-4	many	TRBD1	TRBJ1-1	CASSPRQGPNTEAFF	TGTGCCAGCAGTCCAAGACAGGGCCCAAACACTGAAGCTTTCTTT
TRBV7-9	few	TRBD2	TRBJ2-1	CASSLREGVGNEQFF	TGTGCCAGCAGCTTAAGGGAGGGCGTAGGGAATGAGCAGTTCTTC
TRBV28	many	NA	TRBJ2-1	CASSLSGPGEQFF	TGTGCCAGCAGTTTATCCGGGCCGGGGGAGCAGTTCTTC
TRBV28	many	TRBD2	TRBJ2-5	CASSLRLAILRRQETQYF	TGTGCCAGCAGTTTAAGACTAGCGATCCTTCGGCGGCAAGAGACCCAGTACTTC
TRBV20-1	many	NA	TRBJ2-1	CSARYRSVNEQFF	TGCAGTGCTAGGTACAGGTCCGTTAATGAGCAGTTCTTC
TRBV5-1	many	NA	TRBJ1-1	CASSLEGPSIGEAFF	TGCGCCAGCAGCTTGGAAGGACCCTCGATAGGTGAAGCTTTCTTT
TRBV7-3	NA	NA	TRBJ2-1	CASSFRSQSNEQFF	TGTGCCAGCAGCTTCCGGTCCCAAAGCAATGAGCAGTTCTTC
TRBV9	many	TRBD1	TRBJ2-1	CASSDGTGDEQFF	TGTGCCAGCAGCGACGGGACAGGGGATGAGCAGTTCTTC
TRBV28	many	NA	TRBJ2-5	CASSPQTGEETQYF	TGTGCCAGCAGTCCCCAGACAGGTGAAGAGACCCAGTACTTC
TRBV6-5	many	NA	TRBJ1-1	CASSYSSGGIRITEAFF	TGTGCCAGCAGTTACTCTAGTGGAGGGATAAGAATCACTGAAGCTTTCTTT
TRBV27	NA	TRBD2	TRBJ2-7	CASRKAGIYEQYF	TGTGCCAGCAGAAAAGCGGGAATCTACGAGCAGTACTTC
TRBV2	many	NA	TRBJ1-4	CASSERLATNEKLFF	TGTGCCAGCAGTGAACGGCTTGCAACTAATGAAAAACTGTTTTTT
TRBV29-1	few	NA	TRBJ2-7	CSVVKVAGSSYEQYF	TGCAGCGTTGTTAAAGTGGCGGGGAGCTCCTACGAGCAGTACTTC
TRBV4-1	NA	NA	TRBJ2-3	CASSQSSGGITDTQYF	TGCGCCAGCAGCCAAAGCTCAGGGGGGATCACAGATACGCAGTATTTT
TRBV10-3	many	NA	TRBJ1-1	CAITSQENTEAFF	TGTGCCATCACGTCACAAGAGAACACTGAAGCTTTCTTT
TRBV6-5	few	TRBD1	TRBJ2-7	CASSYPGQFNEQYF	TGTGCCAGCAGTTACCCGGGACAGTTTAACGAGCAGTACTTC
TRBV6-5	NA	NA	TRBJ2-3	CASSYRAGSRDTQYF	TGTGCCAGCAGTTACCGGGCAGGGTCCAGGGATACGCAGTATTTT
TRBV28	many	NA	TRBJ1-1	CASSLQGRHTEAFF	TGTGCCAGCAGTTTACAGGGTCGTCACACTGAAGCTTTCTTT